Listed below are T cell receptor beta chains from one sample, sequenced in a study of identical twins. TCRdb used MiXCR to reprocess the 5' RACE reads, holding one entry per CDR3 protein. The table has roughly 570,000 distinct CDR3 sequences, more than 9% seen once. These data also formed part of another study, on yellow fever vaccine responses in identical twins.

The sequenced sample consisted of PBMCs. These receptor sequences come from a woman in her late teens or twenties in good health. Both conserved end residues are part of each CDR3. The D gene is left open where the match is weak. Only some rows state a clone size, as once, few, many or a class for expanded clones.

V gene: TRBV2
J gene: TRBJ2-1
D gene: TRBD1
clone size: many
CDR3 protein: CASSGQGLYEQFF
CDR3 DNA: TGTGCCAGCAGTGGACAGGGTCTCTATGAGCAGTTCTTC

V gene: TRBV3-1
J gene: TRBJ1-1
D gene: TRBD1
clone size: .
CDR3 protein: CASRRTGGETEAFF
CDR3 DNA: TGTGCCAGCAGACGCACAGGGGGAGAAACTGAAGCTTTCTTT

V gene: TRBV29-1
J gene: TRBJ2-3
D gene: .
clone size: .
CDR3 protein: CSVEGGPKDTDTQYF
CDR3 DNA: TGCAGCGTTGAAGGGGGGCCGAAAGACACAGATACGCAGTATTTT

V gene: TRBV7-6
J gene: TRBJ2-3
D gene: .
clone size: few
CDR3 protein: CASSLELGGTDTQYF
CDR3 DNA: TGTGCCAGCAGCTTAGAACTGGGGGGCACAGATACGCAGTATTTT

V gene: TRBV7-3
J gene: TRBJ2-1
D gene: TRBD2
clone size: .
CDR3 protein: CASSSNPGTRAEEQFF
CDR3 DNA: TGTGCCAGCAGCTCTAACCCAGGGACTAGAGCTGAGGAGCAGTTCTTC

V gene: TRBV20-1
J gene: TRBJ2-7
D gene: TRBD1
clone size: .
CDR3 protein: CSVTPGQGPYEQYF
CDR3 DNA: TGCAGTGTCACACCGGGACAGGGGCCATACGAGCAGTACTTC

V gene: TRBV7-9
J gene: TRBJ1-4
D gene: .
clone size: many
CDR3 protein: CASSAQWGGSEKLFF
CDR3 DNA: TGTGCCAGCAGCGCACAGTGGGGCGGCTCTGAAAAACTGTTTTTT

V gene: TRBV24-1
J gene: TRBJ2-6
D gene: .
clone size: .
CDR3 protein: CATSDMGASGANVLTF
CDR3 DNA: TGTGCCACCAGTGACATGGGAGCGTCTGGGGCCAACGTCCTGACTTTC

V gene: TRBV3-1
J gene: TRBJ2-3
D gene: TRBD2
clone size: few
CDR3 protein: CASSSGTSGFSSTDTQYF
CDR3 DNA: TGTGCCAGCAGCTCCGGGACTAGCGGGTTCTCTAGCACAGATACGCAGTATTTT

V gene: TRBV7-2
J gene: TRBJ2-7
D gene: .
clone size: .
CDR3 protein: CASSAGVKASYEQYF
CDR3 DNA: TGTGCCAGCAGCGCCGGGGTGAAGGCCTCCTACGAGCAGTACTTC

V gene: TRBV10-3
J gene: TRBJ1-1
D gene: .
clone size: few
CDR3 protein: CAIRGPGDGTEAFF
CDR3 DNA: TGTGCCATCAGAGGACCGGGAGATGGCACTGAAGCTTTCTTT

V gene: TRBV7-2
J gene: TRBJ2-1
D gene: TRBD2
clone size: few
CDR3 protein: CASSSPSGRLNEQFF
CDR3 DNA: TGTGCCAGCAGCTCCCCCAGCGGGAGATTAAATGAGCAGTTCTTC

V gene: TRBV4-3
J gene: TRBJ2-1
D gene: .
clone size: few
CDR3 protein: CASSPDHYNEQFF
CDR3 DNA: TGCGCCAGCAGCCCTGACCATTACAATGAGCAGTTCTTC